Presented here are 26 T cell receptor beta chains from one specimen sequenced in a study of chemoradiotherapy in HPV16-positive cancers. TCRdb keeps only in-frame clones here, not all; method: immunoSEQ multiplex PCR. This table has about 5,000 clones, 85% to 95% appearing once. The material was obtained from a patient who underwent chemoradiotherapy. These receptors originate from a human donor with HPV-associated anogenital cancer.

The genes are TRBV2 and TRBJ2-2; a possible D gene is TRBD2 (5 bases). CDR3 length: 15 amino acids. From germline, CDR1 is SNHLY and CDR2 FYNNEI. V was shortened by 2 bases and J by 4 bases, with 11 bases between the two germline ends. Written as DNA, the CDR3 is TGTGCCAGCAGTGAACGGCTAGCAGCCACCGGGGAGCTGTTTTTT. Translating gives CASSERLAATGELFF. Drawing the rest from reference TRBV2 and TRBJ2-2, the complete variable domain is EPEVTQTPSHQVTQMGQEVILRCVPISNHLYFYWYRQILGQKVEFLVSFYNNEISEKSEIFDDQFSVERPDGSNFTLKIRSTKLEDSAMYFCASSERLAATGELFFGEGSRLTVL.

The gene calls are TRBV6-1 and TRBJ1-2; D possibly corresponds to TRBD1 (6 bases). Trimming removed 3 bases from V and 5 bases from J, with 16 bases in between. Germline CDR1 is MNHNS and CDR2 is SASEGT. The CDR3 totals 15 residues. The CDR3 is CASSESLQGGYGYTF. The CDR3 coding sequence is TGTGCCAGCAGTGAGAGCCTACAGGGTGGGTATGGCTACACCTTC.

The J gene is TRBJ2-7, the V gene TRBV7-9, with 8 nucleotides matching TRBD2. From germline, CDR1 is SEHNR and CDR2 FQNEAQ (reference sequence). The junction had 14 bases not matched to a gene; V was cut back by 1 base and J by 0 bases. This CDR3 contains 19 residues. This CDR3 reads CASSLEPKFSGAFSYEQYF. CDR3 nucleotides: TGTGCCAGCAGCTTAGAACCAAAATTTAGCGGGGCGTTCTCCTACGAGCAGTACTTC.

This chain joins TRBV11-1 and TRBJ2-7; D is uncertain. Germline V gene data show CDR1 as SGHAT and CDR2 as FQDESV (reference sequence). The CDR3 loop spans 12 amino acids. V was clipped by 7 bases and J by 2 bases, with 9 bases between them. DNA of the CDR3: TGTGCCAGCAAAGGACGGGCCTACGAGCAGTACTTC. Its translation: CASKGRAYEQYF. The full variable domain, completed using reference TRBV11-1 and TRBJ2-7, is EAEVAQSPRYKITEKSQAVAFWCDPISGHATLYWYRQILGQGPELLVQFQDESVVDDSQLPKDRFSAERLKGVDSTLKIQPAELGDSAMYLCASKGRAYEQYFGPGTRLTVT.

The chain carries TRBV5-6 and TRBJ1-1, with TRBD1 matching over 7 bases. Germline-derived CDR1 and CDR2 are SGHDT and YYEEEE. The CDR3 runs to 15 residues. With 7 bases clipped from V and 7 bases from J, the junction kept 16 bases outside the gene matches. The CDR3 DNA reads TGTGCCAGCGCCTCCAACGCCGGGACAGATAATGAAGCTTTCTTT. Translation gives CASASNAGTDNEAFF.

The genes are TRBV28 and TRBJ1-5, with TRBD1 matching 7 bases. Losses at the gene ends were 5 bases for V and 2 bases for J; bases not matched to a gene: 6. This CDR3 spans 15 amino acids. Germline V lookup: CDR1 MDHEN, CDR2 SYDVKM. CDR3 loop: CASSIRGLGNQPQHF. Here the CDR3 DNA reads TGTGCCAGCAGTATCAGGGGGTTGGGCAATCAGCCCCAGCATTTT.

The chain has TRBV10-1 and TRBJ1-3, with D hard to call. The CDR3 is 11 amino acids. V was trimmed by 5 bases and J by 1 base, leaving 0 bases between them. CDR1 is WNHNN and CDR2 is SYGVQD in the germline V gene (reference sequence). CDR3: CASSSGNTIYF. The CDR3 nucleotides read TGCGCCAGCAGTTCTGGAAACACCATATATTTT.

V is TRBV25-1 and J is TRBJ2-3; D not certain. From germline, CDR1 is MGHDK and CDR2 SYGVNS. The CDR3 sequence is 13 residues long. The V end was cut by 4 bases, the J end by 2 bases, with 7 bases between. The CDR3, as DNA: TGTGCCAGCAGTGTGCAGATCACAGATACGCAGTATTTT. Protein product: CASSVQITDTQYF.

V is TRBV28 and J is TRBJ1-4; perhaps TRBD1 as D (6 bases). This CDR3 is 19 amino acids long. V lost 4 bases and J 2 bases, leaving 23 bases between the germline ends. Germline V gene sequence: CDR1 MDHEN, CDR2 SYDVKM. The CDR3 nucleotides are TGTGCCAGCAGTTGGGGACAAGCATTGGTGGCAGCCACTAATGAAAAACTGTTTTTT. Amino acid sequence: CASSWGQALVAATNEKLFF.

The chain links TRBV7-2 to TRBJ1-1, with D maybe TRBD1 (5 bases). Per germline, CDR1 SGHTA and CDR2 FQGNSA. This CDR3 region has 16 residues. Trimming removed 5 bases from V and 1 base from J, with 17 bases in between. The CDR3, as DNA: TGTGCCAGCAGCAGCGGTACTGGGGCCGGGAACACTGAAGCTTTCTTT. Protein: CASSSGTGAGNTEAFF.

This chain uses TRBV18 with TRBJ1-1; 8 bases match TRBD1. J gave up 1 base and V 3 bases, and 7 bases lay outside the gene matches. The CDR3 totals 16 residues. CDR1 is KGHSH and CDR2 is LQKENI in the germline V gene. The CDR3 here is CASSPPRDRTNTEAFF. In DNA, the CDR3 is TGTGCCAGCTCACCCCCCCGGGACAGGACGAACACTGAAGCTTTCTTT.

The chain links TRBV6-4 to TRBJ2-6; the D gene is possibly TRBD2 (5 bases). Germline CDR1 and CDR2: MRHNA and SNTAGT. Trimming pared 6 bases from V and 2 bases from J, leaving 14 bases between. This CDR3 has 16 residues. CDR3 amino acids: CASSLTRDTGANVLTF. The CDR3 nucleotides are TGTGCCAGCAGCCTCACTCGGGATACTGGGGCCAACGTCCTGACTTTC.

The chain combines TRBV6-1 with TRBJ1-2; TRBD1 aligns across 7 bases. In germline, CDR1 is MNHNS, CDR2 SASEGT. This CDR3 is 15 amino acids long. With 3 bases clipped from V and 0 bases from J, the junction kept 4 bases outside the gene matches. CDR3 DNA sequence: TGTGCCAGCAGTGAGCTCGGGACAGCTAACTATGGCTACACCTTC. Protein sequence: CASSELGTANYGYTF.

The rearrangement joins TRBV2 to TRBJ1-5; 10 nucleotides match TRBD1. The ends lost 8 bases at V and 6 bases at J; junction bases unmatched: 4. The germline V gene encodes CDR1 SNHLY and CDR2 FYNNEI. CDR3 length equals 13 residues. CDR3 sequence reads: CASVGQGSQPQHF. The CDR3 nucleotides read TGTGCCAGCGTGGGACAGGGGTCTCAGCCCCAGCATTTT.

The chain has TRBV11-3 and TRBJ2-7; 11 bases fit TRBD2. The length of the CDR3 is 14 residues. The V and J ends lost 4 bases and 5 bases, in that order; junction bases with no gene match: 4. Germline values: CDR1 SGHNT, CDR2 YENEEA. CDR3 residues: CASSSGTSGDEQYF. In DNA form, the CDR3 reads TGTGCCAGCAGCTCCGGGACTAGCGGTGACGAGCAGTACTTC.

CDR3 region: CASSQTSGPYEQYF. CDR3 bases: TGTGCCAGCAGCCAGACTAGCGGGCCCTACGAGCAGTACTTC. V gene TRBV4-2 combines with J gene TRBJ2-7; 10 bases match TRBD2. Trimming removed 3 bases from V and 2 bases from J; junction bases left unmatched: 1. The length of the CDR3 is 14 residues. In germline, CDR1 is LGHNA, CDR2 YNFKEQ.

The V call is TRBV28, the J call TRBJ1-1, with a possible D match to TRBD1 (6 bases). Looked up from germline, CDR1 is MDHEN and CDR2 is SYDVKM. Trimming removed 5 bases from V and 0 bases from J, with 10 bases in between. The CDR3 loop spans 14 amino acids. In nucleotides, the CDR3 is TGTGCCAGCAGTGCCACAGGGATGAACACTGAAGCTTTCTTT. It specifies CASSATGMNTEAFF.

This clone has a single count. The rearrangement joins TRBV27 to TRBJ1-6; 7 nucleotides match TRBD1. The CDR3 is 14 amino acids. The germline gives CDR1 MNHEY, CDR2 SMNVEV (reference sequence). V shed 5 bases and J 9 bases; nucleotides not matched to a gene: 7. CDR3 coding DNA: TGTGCCAGCAGTCCTACGACAGGGTTTTCACCCCTCCACTTT. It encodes CASSPTTGFSPLHF.

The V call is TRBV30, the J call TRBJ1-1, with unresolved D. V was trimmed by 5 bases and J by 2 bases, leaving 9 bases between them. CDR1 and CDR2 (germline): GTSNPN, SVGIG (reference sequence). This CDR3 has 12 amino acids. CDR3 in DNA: TGTGCCTGGGGGGAGACCAACACTGAAGCTTTCTTT. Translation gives CAWGETNTEAFF.

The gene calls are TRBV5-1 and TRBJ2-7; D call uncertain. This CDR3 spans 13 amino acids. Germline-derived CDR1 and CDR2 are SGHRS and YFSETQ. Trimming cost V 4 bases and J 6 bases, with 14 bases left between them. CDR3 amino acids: CASSSFLGSEQYF. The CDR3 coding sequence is TGCGCCAGCAGCAGCTTCCTCGGTTCCGAGCAGTACTTC.

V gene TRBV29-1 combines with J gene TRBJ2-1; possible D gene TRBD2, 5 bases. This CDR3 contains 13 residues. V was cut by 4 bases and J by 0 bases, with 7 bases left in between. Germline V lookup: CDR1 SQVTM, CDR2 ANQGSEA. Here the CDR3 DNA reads TGCAGCGTTGGAGCGGTCTCCTACAATGAGCAGTTCTTC. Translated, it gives CSVGAVSYNEQFF.

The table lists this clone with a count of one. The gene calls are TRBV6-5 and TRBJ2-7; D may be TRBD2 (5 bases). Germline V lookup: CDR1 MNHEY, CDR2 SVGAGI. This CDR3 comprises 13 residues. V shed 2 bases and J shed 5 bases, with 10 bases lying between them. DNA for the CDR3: TGTGCCAGCAGTTACAGGCTCGGGGACGAGCAGTACTTC. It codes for CASSYRLGDEQYF.

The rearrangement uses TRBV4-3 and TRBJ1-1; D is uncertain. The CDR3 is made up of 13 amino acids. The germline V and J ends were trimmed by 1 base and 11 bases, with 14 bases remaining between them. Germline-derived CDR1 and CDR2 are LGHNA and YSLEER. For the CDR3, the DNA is TGCGCCAGCAGCCAAGCGTTAGCTTTGTATGCTTTCTTT. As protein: CASSQALALYAFF.

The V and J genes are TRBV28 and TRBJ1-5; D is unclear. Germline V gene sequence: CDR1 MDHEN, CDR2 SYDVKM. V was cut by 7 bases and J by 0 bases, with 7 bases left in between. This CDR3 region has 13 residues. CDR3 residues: CASNGYSNQPQHF. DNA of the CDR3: TGTGCCAGCAACGGGTATAGCAATCAGCCCCAGCATTTT.

CDR3 bases: TGTGCCAGCAGGAAAGCCGGGACAGATGGCTACACCTTC. It codes for CASRKAGTDGYTF. The rearrangement links TRBV6-5 to TRBJ1-2; 7 bases align to TRBD1. V lost 6 bases and J lost 6; bases outside the gene matches: 7. Per germline, CDR1 MNHEY and CDR2 SVGAGI. The CDR3 totals 13 residues.

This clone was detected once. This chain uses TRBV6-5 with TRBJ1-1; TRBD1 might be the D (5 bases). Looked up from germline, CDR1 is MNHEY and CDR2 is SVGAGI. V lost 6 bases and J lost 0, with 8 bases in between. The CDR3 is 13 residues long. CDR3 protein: CASRGPLNTEAFF. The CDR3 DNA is TGTGCCAGCAGGGGACCCCTGAACACTGAAGCTTTCTTT.